Following are 6 T cell receptor beta chains from one sample sequenced in a study of CD8 T cells in Susac syndrome. Random hexamers primed reverse transcription of about 0.5 to 1 ug RNA. TCRdb analysed the immunoSEQ multiplex PCR reads with MiXCR anew, one entry per CDR3 protein. The repertoire holds around 140,000 distinct CDR3 sequences, with 65% to 90% as singletons. Source material: CD8+ T cells from PBMCs. These receptors were obtained from a human donor with multiple sclerosis.

The rearrangement joins TRBV5-5 to TRBJ2-1; 8 bases are a match to TRBD1. The CDR3 runs to 14 residues. Germline CDR1 is SGHKS and CDR2 is YYEKEE (reference sequence). Germline trimming cut 4 bases from V and 10 bases from J; bases unmatched to any gene: 10. The CDR3 here is CASSIRVGDREQFF. The CDR3 coding sequence is TGTGCCAGCAGCATAAGGGTGGGGGACAGGGAGCAGTTCTTC.

The chain uses TRBV18 and TRBJ2-7; 7 bases line up with TRBD1. There are 15 residues in the CDR3. V trimming: 5 bases; J trimming: 0 bases; junction bases outside the gene matches: 7. The germline V gene has CDR1 KGHSH and CDR2 LQKENI. Here the CDR3 DNA reads TGTGCCAGCTCATTACCAGGGGGTTTCTCCTACGAGCAGTACTTC. It specifies CASSLPGGFSYEQYF.

The chain is built from TRBV11-2 and TRBJ1-3; 7 bases line up with TRBD1. Germline loops: CDR1 SGHAT, CDR2 FQNNGV. This CDR3 is built from 14 residues. V shed 5 bases and J 4 bases; nucleotides not matched to a gene: 5. This chain's CDR3 is CASSRTGEGNTIYF. CDR3 coding DNA: TGTGCCAGCAGCCGGACAGGCGAGGGAAACACCATATATTTT.

The gene calls are TRBV6-2 or TRBV6-3 and TRBJ2-7; no firm D call. The CDR3 has 13 residues. V was cut by 10 bases and J by 3 bases, with 16 bases left in between. Germline V gene sequence: CDR1 MNHEY, CDR2 SVGEGT. In nucleotides, the CDR3 is TGTGCCATCACCAATATAGGGCGCTACGAGCAGTACTTC. Amino acids: CAITNIGRYEQYF.

The chain links TRBV6-5 to TRBJ1-1, with 7 bases aligning to TRBD1. With V trimmed by 4 bases and J by 8 bases, 19 bases remained unmatched. The CDR3 runs to 17 residues. CDR1 MNHEY and CDR2 SVGAGI come from the germline V gene. DNA of the CDR3: TGTGCCAGCAGTTCTGTCGCAAAGGGGGCCCAGGAACGAGAAGCTTTCTTT. It specifies CASSSVAKGAQEREAFF.

The sample holds one count of this clonotype. V and J are TRBV5-6 and TRBJ2-5; no clear D gene. The CDR3 covers 15 residues. Looked up from germline, CDR1 is SGHDT and CDR2 is YYEEEE. V was pared by 3 bases and J by 5 bases, with 17 bases between. The CDR3 DNA is TGTGCCAGCAGCTCGATAAACCAAAAGTGGGAGACCCAGTACTTC. Its protein is CASSSINQKWETQYF.